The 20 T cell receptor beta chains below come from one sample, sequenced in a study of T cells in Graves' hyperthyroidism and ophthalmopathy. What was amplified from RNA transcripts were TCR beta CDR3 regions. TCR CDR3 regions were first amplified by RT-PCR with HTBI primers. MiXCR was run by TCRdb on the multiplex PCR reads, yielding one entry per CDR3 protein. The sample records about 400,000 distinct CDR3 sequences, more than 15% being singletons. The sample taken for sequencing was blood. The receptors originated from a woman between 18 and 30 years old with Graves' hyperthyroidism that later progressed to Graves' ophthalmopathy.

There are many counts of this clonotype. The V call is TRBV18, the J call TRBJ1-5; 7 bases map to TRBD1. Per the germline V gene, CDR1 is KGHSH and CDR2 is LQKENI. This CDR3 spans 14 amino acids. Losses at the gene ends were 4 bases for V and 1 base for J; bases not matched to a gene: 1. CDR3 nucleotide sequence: TGTGCCAGCTCACGACAGGGCAGCAATCAGCCCCAGCATTTT. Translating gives CASSRQGSNQPQHF.

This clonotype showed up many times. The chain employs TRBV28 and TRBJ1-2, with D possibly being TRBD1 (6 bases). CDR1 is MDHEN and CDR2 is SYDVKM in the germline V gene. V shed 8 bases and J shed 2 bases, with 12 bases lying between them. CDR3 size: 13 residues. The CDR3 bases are TGTGCCAGCCGCCGAGGGGGGAACTATGGCTACACCTTC. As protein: CASRRGGNYGYTF.

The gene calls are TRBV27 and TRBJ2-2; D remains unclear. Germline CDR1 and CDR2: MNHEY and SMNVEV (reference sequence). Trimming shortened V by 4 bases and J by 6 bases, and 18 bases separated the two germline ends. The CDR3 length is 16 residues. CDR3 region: CASSSSPLYKAGELFF. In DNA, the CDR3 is TGTGCCAGCAGTTCCTCTCCGCTGTACAAAGCCGGGGAGCTGTTTTTT.

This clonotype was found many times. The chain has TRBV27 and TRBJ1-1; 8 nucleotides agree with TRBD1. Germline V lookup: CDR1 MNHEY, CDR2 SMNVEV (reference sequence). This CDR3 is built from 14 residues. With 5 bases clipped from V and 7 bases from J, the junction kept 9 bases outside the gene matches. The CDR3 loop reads CASSTTGGADEAFF. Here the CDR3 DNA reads TGTGCCAGCAGTACCACAGGGGGGGCGGATGAAGCTTTCTTT.

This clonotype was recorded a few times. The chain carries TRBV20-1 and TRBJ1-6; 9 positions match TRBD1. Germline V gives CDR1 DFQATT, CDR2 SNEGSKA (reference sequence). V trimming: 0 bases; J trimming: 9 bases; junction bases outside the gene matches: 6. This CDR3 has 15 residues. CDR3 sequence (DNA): TGCAGTGCTAGAGATCTGAGACAGGGGGTTTCACCCCTCCACTTT. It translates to CSARDLRQGVSPLHF.

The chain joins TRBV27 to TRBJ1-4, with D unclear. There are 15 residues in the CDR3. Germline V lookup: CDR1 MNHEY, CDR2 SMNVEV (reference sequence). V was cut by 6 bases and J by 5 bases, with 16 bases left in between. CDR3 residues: CASRGGYSANEKLFF. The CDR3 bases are TGTGCCAGCAGGGGTGGGTACAGCGCCAATGAAAAACTGTTTTTT.

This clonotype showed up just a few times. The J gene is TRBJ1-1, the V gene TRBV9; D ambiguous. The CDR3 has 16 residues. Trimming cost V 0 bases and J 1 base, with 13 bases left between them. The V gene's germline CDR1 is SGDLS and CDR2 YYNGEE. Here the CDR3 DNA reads TGTGCCAGCAGCGTAGTTCCGCGGGCTTCGAACACTGAAGCTTTCTTT. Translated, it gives CASSVVPRASNTEAFF.

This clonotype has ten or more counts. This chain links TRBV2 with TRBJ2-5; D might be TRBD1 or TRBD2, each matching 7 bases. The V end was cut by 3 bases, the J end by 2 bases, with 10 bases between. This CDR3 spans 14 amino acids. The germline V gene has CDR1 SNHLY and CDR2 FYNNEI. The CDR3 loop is CASSDRGGQETQYF. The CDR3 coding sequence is TGTGCCAGCAGTGACAGGGGGGGGCAAGAGACCCAGTACTTC.

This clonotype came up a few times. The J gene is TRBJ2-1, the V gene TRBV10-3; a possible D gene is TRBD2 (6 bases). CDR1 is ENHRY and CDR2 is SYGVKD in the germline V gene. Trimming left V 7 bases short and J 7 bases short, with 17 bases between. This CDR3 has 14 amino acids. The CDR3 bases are TGTGCCATCAATGCTGAGACGGAGGGGAATGAGCAGTTCTTC. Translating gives CAINAETEGNEQFF.

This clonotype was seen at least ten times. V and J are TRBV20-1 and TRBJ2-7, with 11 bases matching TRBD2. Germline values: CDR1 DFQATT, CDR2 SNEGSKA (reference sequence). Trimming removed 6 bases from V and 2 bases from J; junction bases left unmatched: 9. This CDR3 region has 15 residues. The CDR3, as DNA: TGCAGTGCCACCTCCTTAGCGGGAGGGCCCTACGAGCAGTACTTC. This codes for CSATSLAGGPYEQYF.

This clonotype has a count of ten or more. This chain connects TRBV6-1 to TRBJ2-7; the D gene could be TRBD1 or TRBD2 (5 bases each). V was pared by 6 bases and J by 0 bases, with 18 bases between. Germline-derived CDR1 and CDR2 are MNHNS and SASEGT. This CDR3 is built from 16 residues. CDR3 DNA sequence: TGTGCCAGCAGGCTAGCCGGGGCAGGGCGCTCCTACGAGCAGTACTTC. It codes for CASRLAGAGRSYEQYF.

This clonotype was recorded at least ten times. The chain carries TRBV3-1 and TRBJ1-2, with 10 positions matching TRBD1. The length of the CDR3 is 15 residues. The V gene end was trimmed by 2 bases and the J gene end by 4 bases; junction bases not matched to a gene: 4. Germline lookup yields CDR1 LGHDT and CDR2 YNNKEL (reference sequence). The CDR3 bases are TGTGCCAGCAGCCAACCCGGACAGGGGGTCTATGGCTACACCTTC. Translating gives CASSQPGQGVYGYTF.

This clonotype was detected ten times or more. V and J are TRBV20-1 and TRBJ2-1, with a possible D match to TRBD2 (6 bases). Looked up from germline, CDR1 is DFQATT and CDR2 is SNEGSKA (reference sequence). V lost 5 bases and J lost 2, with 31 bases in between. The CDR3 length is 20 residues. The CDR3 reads CSASSLSQAGRIAAYNEQFF. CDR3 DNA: TGCAGTGCTTCCTCCCTCAGTCAGGCGGGCCGGATAGCGGCCTACAATGAGCAGTTCTTC.

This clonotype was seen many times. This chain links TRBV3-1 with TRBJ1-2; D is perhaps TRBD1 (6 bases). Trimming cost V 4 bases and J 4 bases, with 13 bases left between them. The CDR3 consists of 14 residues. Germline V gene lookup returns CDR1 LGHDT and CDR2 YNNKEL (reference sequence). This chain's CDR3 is CASSLGGGFYGYTF. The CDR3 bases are TGTGCCAGCAGCCTAGGGGGGGGCTTCTATGGCTACACCTTC.

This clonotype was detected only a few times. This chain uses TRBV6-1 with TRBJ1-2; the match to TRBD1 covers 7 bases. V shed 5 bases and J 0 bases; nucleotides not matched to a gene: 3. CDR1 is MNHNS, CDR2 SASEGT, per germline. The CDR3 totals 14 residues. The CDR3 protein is CASSRQGSNYGYTF. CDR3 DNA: TGTGCCAGCAGTCGACAGGGTTCTAACTATGGCTACACCTTC.

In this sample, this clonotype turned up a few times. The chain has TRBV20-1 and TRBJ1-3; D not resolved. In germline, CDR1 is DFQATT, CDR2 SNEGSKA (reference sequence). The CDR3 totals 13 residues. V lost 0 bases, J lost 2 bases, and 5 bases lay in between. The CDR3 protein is CSARDFAGNTIYF. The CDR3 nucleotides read TGCAGTGCTAGAGATTTTGCTGGAAACACCATATATTTT.

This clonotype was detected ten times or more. The CDR3 DNA is TGCAGTGCTAGACTTCAAGGGGGCCCCTACAATGAGCAGTTCTTC. Amino acid sequence: CSARLQGGPYNEQFF. V usage is TRBV20-1 and J usage is TRBJ2-1, with TRBD1 matching over 7 bases. V lost 2 bases and J lost 2; bases outside the gene matches: 6. This CDR3 is 15 amino acids long. Germline CDR1 and CDR2: DFQATT and SNEGSKA (reference sequence).

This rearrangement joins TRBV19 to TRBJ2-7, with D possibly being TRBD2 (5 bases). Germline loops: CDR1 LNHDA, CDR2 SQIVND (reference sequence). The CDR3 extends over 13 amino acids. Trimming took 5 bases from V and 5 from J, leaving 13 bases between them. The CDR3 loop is CASSLRESDEQYF. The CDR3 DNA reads TGTGCCAGTAGTCTGAGGGAATCGGACGAGCAGTACTTC.

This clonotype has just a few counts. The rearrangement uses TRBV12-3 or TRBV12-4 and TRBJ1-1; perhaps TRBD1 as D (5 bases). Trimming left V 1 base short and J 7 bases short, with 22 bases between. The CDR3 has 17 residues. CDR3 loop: CASSLESQDTFTFEAFF. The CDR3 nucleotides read TGTGCCAGCAGTTTAGAGTCTCAGGACACATTTACCTTTGAAGCTTTCTTT.

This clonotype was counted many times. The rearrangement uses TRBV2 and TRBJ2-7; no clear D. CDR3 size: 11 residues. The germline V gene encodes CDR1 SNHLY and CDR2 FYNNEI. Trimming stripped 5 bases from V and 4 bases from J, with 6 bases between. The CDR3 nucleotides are TGTGCCAGCAGTTCGGTATACGAGCAGTACTTC. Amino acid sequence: CASSSVYEQYF.